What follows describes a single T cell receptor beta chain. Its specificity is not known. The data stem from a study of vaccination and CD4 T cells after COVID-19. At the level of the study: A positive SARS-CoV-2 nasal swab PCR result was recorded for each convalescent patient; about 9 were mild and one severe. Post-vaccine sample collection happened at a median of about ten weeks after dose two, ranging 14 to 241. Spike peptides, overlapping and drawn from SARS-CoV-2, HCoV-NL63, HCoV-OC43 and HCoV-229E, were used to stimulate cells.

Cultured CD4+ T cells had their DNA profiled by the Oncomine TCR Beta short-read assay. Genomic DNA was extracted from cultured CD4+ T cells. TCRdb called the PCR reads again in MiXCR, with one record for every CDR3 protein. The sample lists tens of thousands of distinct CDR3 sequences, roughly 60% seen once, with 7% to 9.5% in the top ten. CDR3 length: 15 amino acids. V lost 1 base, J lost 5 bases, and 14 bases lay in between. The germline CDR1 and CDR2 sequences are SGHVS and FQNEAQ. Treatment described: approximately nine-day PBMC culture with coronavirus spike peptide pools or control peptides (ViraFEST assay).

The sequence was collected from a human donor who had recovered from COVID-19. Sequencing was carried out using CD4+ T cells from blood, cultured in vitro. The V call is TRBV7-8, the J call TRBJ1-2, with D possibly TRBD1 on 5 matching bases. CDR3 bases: TGTGCCAGCAGCTTAGGTGTTCAGGGTGGTTATGGCTACACCTTC. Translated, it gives CASSLGVQGGYGYTF.